Here is one T cell receptor (beta chain) with its context. The PCR was carried out with 60 Vbeta primers and 13 Jbeta primers. Generated by immunoSEQ multiplex PCR, the TCRdb table keeps only in-frame clones and is missing some. Of some 140,000 clones listed, around four fifths were seen once; the top ten hold around 5%. The entry originates in a study of cytomegalovirus exposure and HLA in healthy donors. The V gene's germline CDR1 is MRHNA and CDR2 SNTAGT. Trimming stripped 6 bases from V and 4 bases from J, with 15 bases between. The CDR3 contains 14 residues. The receptor comes from a man aged 25-45 years in good health. The chain couples TRBV6-4 to TRBJ1-2, with D maybe TRBD1 (5 bases). The sequenced sample was PBMCs. This chain's CDR3 is CASRGTQWGYGYTF. CDR3 nucleotides: TGTGCCAGCAGGGGGACTCAGTGGGGCTATGGCTACACCTTC.